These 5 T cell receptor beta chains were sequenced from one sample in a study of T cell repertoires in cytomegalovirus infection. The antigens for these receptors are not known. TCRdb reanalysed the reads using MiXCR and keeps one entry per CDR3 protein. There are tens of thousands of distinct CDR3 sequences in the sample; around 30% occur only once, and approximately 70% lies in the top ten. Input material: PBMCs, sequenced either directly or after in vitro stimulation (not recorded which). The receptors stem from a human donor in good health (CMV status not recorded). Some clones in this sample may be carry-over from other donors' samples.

The DNA for the CDR3 is TGTGCCAGTAGTATAGCGGCAGGCAATCAGCCCCAGCATTTT. It yields the protein CASSIAAGNQPQHF. This chain uses TRBV19 with TRBJ1-5, with D unclear. Trimming took 1 base from V and 2 from J, leaving 6 bases between them. CDR1 LNHDA and CDR2 SQIVND come from the germline V gene (reference sequence). The length of the CDR3 is 14 residues.

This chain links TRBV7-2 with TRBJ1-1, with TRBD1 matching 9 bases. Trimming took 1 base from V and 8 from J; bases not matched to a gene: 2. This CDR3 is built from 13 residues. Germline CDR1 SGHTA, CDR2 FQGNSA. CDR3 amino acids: CASSLVGQGEAFF. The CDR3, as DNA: TGTGCCAGCAGCTTAGTCGGACAGGGGGAAGCTTTCTTT.

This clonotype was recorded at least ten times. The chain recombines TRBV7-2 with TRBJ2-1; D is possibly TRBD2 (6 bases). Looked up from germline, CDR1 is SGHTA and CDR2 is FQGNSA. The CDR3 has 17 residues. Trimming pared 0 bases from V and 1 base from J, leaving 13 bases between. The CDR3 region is CASSLARDLRSYNEQFF. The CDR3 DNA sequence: TGTGCCAGCAGCTTAGCGCGGGACTTACGGTCCTACAATGAGCAGTTCTTC.

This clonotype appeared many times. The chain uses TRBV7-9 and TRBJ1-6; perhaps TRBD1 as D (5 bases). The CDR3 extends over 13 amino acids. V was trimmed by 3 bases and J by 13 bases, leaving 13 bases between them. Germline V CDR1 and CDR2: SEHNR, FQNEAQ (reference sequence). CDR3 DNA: TGTGCCAGCAGCTTTCTCGGGGCCGGGCCCCTCCACTTT. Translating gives CASSFLGAGPLHF.

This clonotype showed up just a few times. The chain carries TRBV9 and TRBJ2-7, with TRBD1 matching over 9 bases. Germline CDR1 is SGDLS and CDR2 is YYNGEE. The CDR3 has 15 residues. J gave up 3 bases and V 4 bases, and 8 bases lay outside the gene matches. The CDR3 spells CASSTGQGFVYEQYF. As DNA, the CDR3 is TGTGCCAGCAGCACTGGACAGGGGTTCGTCTACGAGCAGTACTTC.